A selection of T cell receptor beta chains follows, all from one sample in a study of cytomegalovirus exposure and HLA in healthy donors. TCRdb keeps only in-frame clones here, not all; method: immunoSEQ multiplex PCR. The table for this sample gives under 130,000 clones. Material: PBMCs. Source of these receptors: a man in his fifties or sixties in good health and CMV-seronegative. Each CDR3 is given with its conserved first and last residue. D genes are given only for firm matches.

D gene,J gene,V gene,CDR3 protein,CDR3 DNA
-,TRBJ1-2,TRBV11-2,CASSLARGGGYTF,TGTGCCAGCAGCTTAGCGAGGGGAGGTGGCTACACCTTC
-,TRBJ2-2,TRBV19,CAGAYFHTGELFF,TGTGCCGGAGCCTACTTTCACACCGGGGAGCTGTTTTTT
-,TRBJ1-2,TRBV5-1,CASSVTAGLYGYTF,TGCGCCAGCAGCGTTACCGCGGGGCTCTATGGCTACACCTTC
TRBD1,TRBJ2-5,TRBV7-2,CASSLVGQVEETQYF,TGTGCCAGCAGCTTAGTCGGACAGGTGGAAGAGACCCAGTACTTC
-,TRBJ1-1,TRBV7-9,CASRSAGVPNTEAFF,TGTGCCAGCAGGTCAGCAGGCGTCCCCAACACTGAAGCTTTCTTT
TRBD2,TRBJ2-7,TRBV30,CACPPPGGYGEQYF,TGTGCCTGTCCTCCACCGGGGGGATACGGCGAGCAGTACTTC
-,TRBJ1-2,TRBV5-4,CASSLVNPGANYGYTF,TGTGCCAGCAGCTTGGTCAATCCAGGGGCGAACTATGGCTACACCTTC
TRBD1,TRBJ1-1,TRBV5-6,CASSPGQGEYTEAFF,TGTGCCAGCAGCCCGGGCCAGGGGGAGTACACTGAAGCTTTCTTT
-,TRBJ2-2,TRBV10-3,CASLPDYTGELFF,TGTGCCTCCTTGCCGGACTACACCGGGGAGCTGTTTTTT
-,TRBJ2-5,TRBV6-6,CASSYSRTTQETQYF,TGTGCCAGCAGTTACTCGAGGACTACCCAAGAGACCCAGTACTTC
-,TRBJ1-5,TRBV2,CASSWAQNQPQHF,TGTGCCAGCAGTTGGGCGCAGAATCAGCCCCAGCATTTT
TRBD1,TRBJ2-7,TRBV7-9,CASSLGQGWYEQYF,TGTGCCAGCAGCTTAGGACAGGGGTGGTACGAGCAGTACTTC
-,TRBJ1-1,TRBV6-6,CASRTAGTEAFF,TGTGCCAGCAGGACCGCGGGCACTGAAGCTTTCTTT
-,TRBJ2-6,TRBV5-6,CASWSLSGANVLTF,TGTGCCAGCTGGAGTCTCTCTGGGGCCAACGTCCTGACTTTC
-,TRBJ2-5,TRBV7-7,CASSQDRQETQYF,TGTGCTAGCAGCCAAGACAGGCAAGAGACCCAGTACTTC
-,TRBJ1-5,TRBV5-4,CASSPAPAGNQPQHF,TGTGCCAGCAGCCCCGCCCCGGCAGGGAATCAGCCCCAGCATTTT
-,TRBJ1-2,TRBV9,CASKGYGYTF,TGTGCCAGCAAGGGGTATGGCTACACCTTC
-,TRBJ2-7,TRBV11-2,CASSFGGYEQYF,TGTGCCAGCAGCTTTGGCGGGTACGAGCAGTACTTC
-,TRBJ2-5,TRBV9,CASSVAGRMETQYF,TGTGCCAGCAGCGTAGCAGGGCGGATGGAGACCCAGTACTTC
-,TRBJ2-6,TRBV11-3,CASSPQGLGSGANVLTF,TGTGCCAGCAGCCCTCAGGGTCTCGGCTCTGGGGCCAACGTCCTGACTTTC
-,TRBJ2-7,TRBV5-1,CASSPSGWYEQYF,TGCGCCAGCAGCCCCTCGGGGTGGTACGAGCAGTACTTC
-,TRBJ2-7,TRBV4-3,CASSLDPMSSYEQYF,TGCGCCAGCAGCCTAGACCCCATGAGCTCCTACGAGCAGTACTTC
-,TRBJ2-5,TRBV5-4,CASSTPWRGSETQYF,TGTGCCAGCAGCACCCCCTGGCGAGGTTCAGAGACCCAGTACTTC
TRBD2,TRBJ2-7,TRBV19,CASRGVGTSTAEQYF,TGTGCCAGTAGGGGAGTCGGGACTAGCACGGCCGAGCAGTACTTC
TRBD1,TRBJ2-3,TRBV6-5,CASSRTGGKWDTQYF,TGTGCCAGCAGTCGTACAGGGGGAAAATGGGATACGCAGTATTTT
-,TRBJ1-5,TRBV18,CASSPQIGEGQPQHF,TGTGCCAGCTCACCCCAAATTGGGGAGGGACAGCCCCAGCATTTT
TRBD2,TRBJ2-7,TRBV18,CASSPSGGSYEQYF,TGTGCCAGCTCACCCAGCGGGGGGTCCTACGAGCAGTACTTC
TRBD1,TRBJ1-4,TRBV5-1,CASSPTGSTEKLFF,TGCGCCAGCAGCCCGACAGGGTCTACTGAAAAACTGTTTTTT
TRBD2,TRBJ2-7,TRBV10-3,CATLAGGSYEQYF,TGTGCCACCTTAGCGGGGGGGTCCTACGAGCAGTACTTC
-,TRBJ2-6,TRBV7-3,CASSYQGAGANVLTF,TGTGCCAGCAGTTACCAGGGTGCTGGGGCCAACGTCCTGACTTTC
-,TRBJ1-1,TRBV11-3,CASSSGQLNTEAFF,TGTGCCAGCAGCTCTGGACAGCTGAACACTGAAGCTTTCTTT
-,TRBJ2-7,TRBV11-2,CASSLDSYEQYF,TGTGCCAGCAGCTTAGACAGCTACGAGCAGTACTTC
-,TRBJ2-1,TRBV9,CASSGTNNEQFF,TGTGCCAGCAGCGGGACTAACAATGAGCAGTTCTTC
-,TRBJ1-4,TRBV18,CASSPRGISGNEKLFF,TGTGCCAGCTCACCGAGAGGCATATCAGGGAATGAAAAACTGTTTTTT
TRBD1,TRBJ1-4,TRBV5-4,CASSLTGETNEKLFF,TGTGCCAGCAGCTTGACAGGGGAGACTAATGAAAAACTGTTTTTT
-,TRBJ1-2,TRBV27,CASSLGRRGNYGYTF,TGTGCCAGCAGTCTCGGACGGCGGGGTAACTATGGCTACACCTTC
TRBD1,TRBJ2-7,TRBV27,CASATGGRYEQYF,TGTGCCAGTGCGACAGGGGGCCGTTACGAGCAGTACTTC
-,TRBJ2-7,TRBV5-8,CASSSGSGDSYEQYF,TGTGCCAGCAGCTCAGGAAGCGGCGACTCCTACGAGCAGTACTTC
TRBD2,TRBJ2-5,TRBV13,CASSLGGKGTQYF,TGTGCCAGCAGCTTGGGAGGGAAGGGGACCCAGTACTTC
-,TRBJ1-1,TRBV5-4,CASSSMGGFGTEAFF,TGTGCCAGCAGCTCTATGGGGGGTTTTGGCACTGAAGCTTTCTTT
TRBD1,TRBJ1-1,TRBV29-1,CSVPSSPGTGVMNTEAFF,TGCAGCGTCCCTTCTAGTCCCGGGACAGGGGTAATGAACACTGAAGCTTTCTTT
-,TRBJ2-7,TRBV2,CASSNQGYEQYF,TGTGCCAGCTCTAATCAGGGCTACGAGCAGTACTTC
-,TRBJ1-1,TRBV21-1,CASSKAQEGIHGAFF,TGTGCCAGCAGCAAAGCCCAGGAGGGGATTCACGGAGCTTTCTTT
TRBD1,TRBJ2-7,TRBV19,CASSIGRGPYEQYF,TGTGCCAGTAGTATTGGCAGGGGGCCCTACGAGCAGTACTTC
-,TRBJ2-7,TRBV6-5,CASSYGRGQYF,TGTGCCAGCAGTTACGGTAGGGGGCAGTACTTC
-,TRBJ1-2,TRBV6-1,CASNILMKYGYTF,TGTGCCAGCAACATCCTCATGAAATATGGCTACACCTTC
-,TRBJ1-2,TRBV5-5,CASSLAYGEGGYGYTF,TGTGCCAGCAGCTTGGCCTACGGCGAGGGCGGATATGGCTACACCTTC
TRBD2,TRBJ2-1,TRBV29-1,CSVMAASGFDEQFF,TGCAGCGTCATGGCTGCTAGCGGGTTTGATGAGCAGTTCTTC
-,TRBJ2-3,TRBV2,CASMRTGRDLDTQYF,TGTGCCAGCATGAGGACTGGCCGGGACTTAGATACGCAGTATTTT
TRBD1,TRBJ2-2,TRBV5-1,CASSFRTGNTGELFF,TGCGCCAGCAGCTTCAGGACAGGGAACACCGGGGAGCTGTTTTTT
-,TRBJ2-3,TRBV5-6,CASSPETGTSTDTQYF,TGTGCCAGCAGCCCCGAGACAGGGACTAGCACAGATACGCAGTATTTT
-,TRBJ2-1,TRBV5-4,CASSSRGQHNEQFF,TGTGCCAGCAGCTCGAGAGGACAGCACAATGAGCAGTTCTTC
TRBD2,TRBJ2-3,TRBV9,CASSVTSSTDTQYF,TGTGCCAGCAGCGTGACTAGCTCTACAGATACGCAGTATTTT
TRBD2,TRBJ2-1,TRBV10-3,CAISDPGLVDEQFF,TGTGCCATCAGTGATCCCGGACTAGTCGATGAGCAGTTCTTC
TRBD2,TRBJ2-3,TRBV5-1,CASSFSGGVTDTQYF,TGCGCCAGCAGCTTTAGCGGGGGGGTCACAGATACGCAGTATTTT
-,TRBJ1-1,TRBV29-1,CSVRGAGRTEAFF,TGCAGCGTTCGGGGGGCCGGGAGGACTGAAGCTTTCTTT
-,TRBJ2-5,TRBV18,CASSPRDQETQYF,TGTGCCAGCTCACCACGAGACCAAGAGACCCAGTACTTC
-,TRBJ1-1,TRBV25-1,CASSEWGRTEAFF,TGTGCCAGCAGTGAGTGGGGGCGTACTGAAGCTTTCTTT
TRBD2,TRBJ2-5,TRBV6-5,CASRASGRGQETQYF,TGTGCCAGCAGAGCTAGCGGGAGGGGGCAAGAGACCCAGTACTTC